Below, 25 T cell receptor beta chains from the same sample are listed, as sequenced in a study of cytomegalovirus exposure and HLA in healthy donors. The PCR ran on 60 Vbeta and 13 Jbeta primers. The repertoire was sequenced with immunoSEQ multiplex PCR; TCRdb's copy has only in-frame clones and lacks some. In the table there are roughly 200,000 clones, roughly 85% of which are singletons. Sequencing was performed on PBMCs. The source is a woman aged 45-65 years in good health and CMV-seronegative.

In nucleotides, the CDR3 is TGTGCCAGCAGCGATACTAGCGGTAACTACAATGAGCAGTTCTTC. It encodes CASSDTSGNYNEQFF. J is TRBJ2-1 and V is TRBV5-4, with TRBD2 identical over 8 bases. The ends lost 4 bases at V and 3 bases at J; junction bases unmatched: 6. CDR3 length: 15 amino acids. Per germline, CDR1 SGHNT and CDR2 YYREEE (reference sequence).

V gene TRBV19 combines with J gene TRBJ2-3; D possibly corresponds to TRBD2 (6 bases). V lost 4 bases, J lost 10 bases, and 21 bases lay in between. The CDR3 covers 15 residues. Germline V gene data show CDR1 as LNHDA and CDR2 as SQIVND (reference sequence). In nucleotides, the CDR3 is TGTGCCAGTAGTACCTGGGACTCAGGGCTGAGGGCGCAGTATTTT. It is translated as CASSTWDSGLRAQYF.

DNA for the CDR3: TGTGCCAGCAGTATCGGGACAGGGGGTTTAGGCACTGAAGCTTTCTTT. Translation: CASSIGTGGLGTEAFF. The rearrangement joins TRBV7-8 to TRBJ1-1; 11 nucleotides line up with TRBD1. Germline values: CDR1 SGHVS, CDR2 FQNEAQ. The V segment lost 6 bases and the J segment 4 bases; nucleotides outside the gene matches: 10. The CDR3 covers 16 residues.

The chain is built from TRBV15 and TRBJ1-4; D is unclear. Trimming took 1 base from V and 6 from J, leaving 9 bases between them. Germline values: CDR1 LNHNV, CDR2 YYDKDF (reference sequence). The CDR3 contains 14 residues. Here the CDR3 DNA reads TGTGCCACCAGCAGAGTTAGTACAGATGAAAAACTGTTTTTT. This sequence encodes CATSRVSTDEKLFF.

J is TRBJ2-1 and V is TRBV25-1; D is ambiguous. CDR1 and CDR2 (germline): MGHDK, SYGVNS. The length of the CDR3 is 16 residues. V lost 5 bases to trimming and J lost 0 bases, with 14 bases between them. CDR3 protein: CASSKVAVSSYNEQFF. For the CDR3, the DNA is TGTGCCAGCAGTAAAGTAGCCGTTAGCTCCTACAATGAGCAGTTCTTC.

The chain links TRBV11-3 to TRBJ2-7, with TRBD1 identical over 9 bases. CDR3 length: 14 residues. Germline loops: CDR1 SGHNT, CDR2 YENEEA. The junction had 2 bases not matched to a gene; V was cut back by 1 base and J by 4 bases. CDR3 DNA sequence: TGTGCCAGCAGCTTAGGAGGACAGGGGTACGAGCAGTACTTC. It yields the protein CASSLGGQGYEQYF.

This rearrangement joins TRBV28 to TRBJ2-7; 7 bases map to TRBD1. From germline, CDR1 is MDHEN and CDR2 SYDVKM. V dropped 7 bases and J dropped 7; count of bases not matched to a gene: 4. This CDR3 is built from 11 residues. The chain's CDR3 is CASKGAREQYF. DNA for the CDR3: TGTGCCAGCAAGGGGGCGCGAGAGCAGTACTTC.

The genes are TRBV5-1 and TRBJ1-5; D gene ambiguous. CDR1 is SGHRS and CDR2 is YFSETQ in the germline V gene. This CDR3 has 14 residues. V shed 2 bases and J shed 7 bases, with 13 bases lying between them. CDR3 sequence reads: CASSLGGPSQPQHF. In DNA form, the CDR3 reads TGCGCCAGCAGCTTAGGAGGGCCAAGCCAGCCCCAGCATTTT. Full variable domain (outside the CDR3, taken from reference TRBV5-1 and TRBJ1-5): KAGVTQTPRYLIKTRGQQVTLSCSPISGHRSVSWYQQTPGQGLQFLFEYFSETQRNKGNFPGRFSGRQFSNSRSEMNVSTLELGDSALYLCASSLGGPSQPQHFGDGTRLSIL.

This rearrangement joins TRBV4-3 to TRBJ1-5, with D perhaps TRBD1 (5 bases). The CDR3 consists of 16 residues. V was cut by 2 bases and J by 2 bases, with 13 bases left in between. Germline V gene lookup returns CDR1 LGHNA and CDR2 YSLEER. Here the CDR3 DNA reads TGCGCCAGCAGCCAATCCGTGGGGGGGGGCAATCAGCCCCAGCATTTT. It codes for CASSQSVGGGNQPQHF.

The chain employs TRBV5-5 and TRBJ1-2; 7 bases map to TRBD1. V trimming: 3 bases; J trimming: 3 bases; junction bases outside the gene matches: 11. The V gene's germline CDR1 is SGHKS and CDR2 YYEKEE (reference sequence). CDR3 length equals 16 residues. The CDR3 spells CASSSSPGQSYYGYTF. The CDR3 region has the DNA TGTGCCAGCAGCTCCTCTCCGGGACAGAGTTACTATGGCTACACCTTC.

The rearrangement links TRBV6-5 to TRBJ2-5; 13 positions match TRBD2. The CDR3 has 16 amino acids. Trimming removed 4 bases from V and 7 bases from J; junction bases left unmatched: 9. Germline assignment: CDR1 MNHEY and CDR2 SVGAGI. CDR3 loop: CASSFGTSGIAGTQYF. CDR3 sequence (DNA): TGTGCCAGCAGTTTCGGGACTAGCGGGATAGCGGGGACCCAGTACTTC.

The chain uses TRBV6-5 and TRBJ1-4; TRBD1 matches at 7 bases. V trimming: 5 bases; J trimming: 5 bases; junction bases outside the gene matches: 5. The CDR3 is made up of 14 amino acids. Germline CDR1 MNHEY, CDR2 SVGAGI. The CDR3 sequence: CASSHDRVNEKLFF. CDR3 DNA: TGTGCCAGCAGTCACGACAGGGTCAATGAAAAACTGTTTTTT.

The genes are TRBV19 and TRBJ2-3, with D possibly matching TRBD2 (5 bases). CDR1 and CDR2 from the germline V gene are LNHDA and SQIVND (reference sequence). This CDR3 contains 14 residues. Trimming left V 3 bases short and J 0 bases short, with 7 bases between. CDR3 bases: TGTGCCAGTAGTATCCGCGGGAGCACAGATACGCAGTATTTT. Translated, it gives CASSIRGSTDTQYF.

V gene TRBV30 combines with J gene TRBJ1-1; maybe TRBD1 (6 bases). Germline V gene lookup returns CDR1 GTSNPN and CDR2 SVGIG (reference sequence). Between the trimmed V and J ends, which lost 2 bases and 1 base, there was a span of 8 bases. This CDR3 has 13 residues. This chain's CDR3 is CAWSPGQNTEAFF. Written as DNA, the CDR3 is TGTGCCTGGAGTCCGGGACAGAACACTGAAGCTTTCTTT.

This clone has more than one count but fewer than ten. V and J are TRBV5-6 and TRBJ1-1, with D maybe TRBD1 (6 bases). V lost 2 bases to trimming and J lost 9 bases, with 11 bases between them. The CDR3 runs to 12 residues. In germline, CDR1 is SGHDT, CDR2 YYEEEE. CDR3 loop: CASSLQGGQAFF. CDR3 in DNA: TGTGCCAGCAGCTTACAGGGTGGGCAAGCTTTCTTT.

This chain links TRBV9 with TRBJ2-1; D remains unclear. Trimming removed 3 bases from V and 5 bases from J, with 15 bases in between. The CDR3 extends over 15 amino acids. CDR1 is SGDLS, CDR2 YYNGEE, per germline. This chain's CDR3 is CASSAAIRSNNEQFF. The DNA for the CDR3 is TGTGCCAGCAGCGCCGCCATCAGGTCTAACAATGAGCAGTTCTTC.

The chain carries TRBV27 and TRBJ1-5, with D possibly being TRBD1 (6 bases). V lost 6 bases to trimming and J lost 1 base, with 13 bases between them. CDR1 is MNHEY and CDR2 is SMNVEV in the germline V gene (reference sequence). The CDR3 has 15 amino acids. CDR3 loop: CASRQGKGSNQPQHF. As DNA, the CDR3 is TGTGCCAGCAGACAGGGAAAGGGAAGCAATCAGCCCCAGCATTTT.

This clone is a singleton in its sample. V is TRBV21-1 and J is TRBJ2-7; TRBD2, the table's D call, lacks a check against the DNA. TRBV21-1 is designated a pseudogene. This CDR3 contains 12 residues. The CDR3 coding sequence is TGTGCCAGCAGCAATAGGAGTAACGAGCAGTACTTC. Translated, it gives CASSNRSNEQYF.

The table lists this clone with a few counts. This rearrangement joins TRBV5-1 to TRBJ2-4, with 8 nucleotides matching TRBD1. CDR1 is SGHRS, CDR2 YFSETQ, per germline. This CDR3 region has 15 residues. The ends lost 0 bases at V and 5 bases at J; junction bases unmatched: 4. CDR3 loop: CASSLGTGGQNIQYF. CDR3 bases: TGCGCCAGCAGCTTGGGTACAGGGGGGCAAAACATTCAGTACTTC.

The chain joins TRBV9 to TRBJ1-5, with 7 bases aligning to TRBD1. With 4 bases clipped from V and 0 bases from J, the junction kept 7 bases outside the gene matches. Per the germline V gene, CDR1 is SGDLS and CDR2 is YYNGEE. This CDR3 is 16 amino acids long. CDR3: CASSSGTDLSNQPQHF. CDR3 DNA sequence: TGTGCCAGCAGCTCCGGGACAGATCTTAGCAATCAGCCCCAGCATTTT. The entire variable domain, with the rest obtained from reference TRBV9 and TRBJ1-5, is as follows: DSGVTQTPKHLITATGQRVTLRCSPRSGDLSVYWYQQSLDQGLQFLIQYYNGEERAKGNILERFSAQQFPDLHSELNLSSLELGDSALYFCASSSGTDLSNQPQHFGDGTRLSIL.

V is TRBV10-3 and J is TRBJ1-1; the D is unclear. The CDR3 contains 13 residues. V lost 8 bases and J 1 base, leaving 11 bases between the germline ends. Germline CDR1 is ENHRY and CDR2 is SYGVKD. Written as DNA, the CDR3 is TGTGCCATCCAACGCCTAGAGAACACTGAAGCTTTCTTT. Translation gives CAIQRLENTEAFF.

The chain couples TRBV19 to TRBJ2-7; 10 bases match TRBD1. In germline, CDR1 is LNHDA, CDR2 SQIVND (reference sequence). J gave up 5 bases and V 8 bases, and 9 bases lay outside the gene matches. The CDR3 sequence is 14 residues long. CDR3 DNA: TGTGCCAGTCAACGGACAGGGGGGATAAACGAGCAGTACTTC. It codes for CASQRTGGINEQYF.

This sequence joins TRBV28 and TRBJ2-1; 8 nucleotides align to TRBD1. Germline V gene sequence: CDR1 MDHEN, CDR2 SYDVKM. V shed 2 bases, J shed 5 bases, and the junction held 5 bases outside the gene matches. The CDR3 consists of 15 residues. The CDR3 is CASSLRRDRHNEQFF. The CDR3 bases are TGTGCCAGCAGTTTAAGGCGGGACAGGCACAATGAGCAGTTCTTC.

The chain has TRBV27 and TRBJ2-5, with a tentative D call TRBD2 (6 bases). The end of the DNA aligns better with TRBJ2-7, so the J call may be wrong. From germline, CDR1 is MNHEY and CDR2 SMNVEV (reference sequence). The CDR3 has 14 amino acids. DNA of the CDR3: TGTGCCAGCAGTTTCCGCGGGAAGGTAAACGAGCAGTACTTC. This sequence encodes CASSFRGKVNEQYF.

CDR3 protein: CASSLLSGSHNEQFF. In nucleotides, the CDR3 is TGTGCCAGCAGCCTCCTGAGCGGGAGCCACAATGAGCAGTTCTTC. The chain uses TRBV9 and TRBJ2-1, with TRBD2 identical over 8 bases. In germline, CDR1 is SGDLS, CDR2 YYNGEE. The CDR3 loop spans 15 amino acids. V dropped 4 bases and J dropped 5; count of bases not matched to a gene: 8.